The following is a T cell receptor (beta chain) sequence with its context. The specificity of this receptor is unknown. Each CD8+ T cell subset was flow-sorted in triplicate, with fewer than 350,000 cells per subset placed directly into RLT lysis buffer. Naive CD8+ T cells were defined stringently as CD45RO-CCR7+CD27+CD95- to exclude memory contaminants. Peripheral blood mononuclear cells were isolated from buffy coats by standard density gradient centrifugation. A FACSAria III was used to flow-sort naive CXCR3-negative and CXCR3-positive CD8+ T cells. Total RNA was extracted from sorted cells using an RNeasy Mini Kit. These data are taken from a study of CXCR3-negative and CXCR3-positive naive CD8 T cells (dated 2019 in TCRdb). At the level of the whole study: In total, around 140 million TRB reads were obtained, or roughly 1.5 +/- 0.3 million reads per library. The diversity and physicochemical repertoire analyses included fewer than twelve donors pooled from two independent experiments. TRBV-TRBJ cluster analysis included naive subsets from roughly 5 donors and memory cells from 3 donors.

Sequenced on a NextSeq 550. The Human TCR Profiling Kit (MiLaboratory) was used to make UMI-labeled 5' RACE TRB cDNA libraries. The full amount of extracted RNA was used for cDNA synthesis, and the full amount of resulting cDNA was used for PCR amplification. Libraries were prepared in parallel with an identical number of PCR cycles. The paper's data handling went like this. With a requirement of at least two reads per UMI, MIGEC and MiXCR extracted about 48,000 +/- 9,800 unique UMI-labeled TRB cDNA molecules per library. On average, each library contained approximately 40,000 +/- 10,000 functional in-frame TRB CDR3 nucleotide clonotypes without stop codons. After downsampling to 5000 UMI-labeled TRB molecules per sample, diversity metrics such as normalized Shannon-Wiener and Chao1 were calculated in VDJtools. VDJtools was used to calculate clonotype-size-weighted physicochemical properties of the central five CDR3 residues, namely interaction energy, strength, volume and Kidera factor 4. TCRdb reprocessed the reads and assigns one entry to each CDR3 protein sequence, leaving out DNA. The V and J calls and clone size come from TCRdb's table, not from the authors' own analysis. The sample's table lists a count of about 110,000 distinct CDR3 sequences. The ten largest clones represent around 0.4% of the sample.

The paper as a whole reports these results and caveats: Similar TRBV-TRBJ usage was shown by naive CXCR3-negative and CXCR3-positive cells from the same donor, whereas distinct patterns were shown by memory cells. TRB CDR3s from CXCR3-positive naive cells showed higher hydrophobicity (lower Kidera factor 4), lower energy, and higher strength and volume indices than CXCR3-negative naive cells. Both naive subsets had comparably high repertoire diversity, while memory CD8+ T cells had much lower repertoire diversity. Because surface CD5, which has been linked to self-reactivity in mice, was comparable between naive subsets, TCR interaction strength was also inferred from TRB CDR3 physicochemical properties. CXCR3 expression partially decreased after cryopreservation, so most assays used freshly isolated PBMCs.

Sequences were obtained from naive CXCR3+ CD8+ T cells from blood. The meaning of the sample's cell subset or site label: CD45RO-CCR7+CD27+CD95- naive CD8+ T cells expressing CXCR3 (TNR3+). The clonotype was recovered from a human donor in good health. Some clones in this sample may be carry-over from other donors' samples.

The CDR3 loop reads CSARAGDSYNEQFF. The rearranged chain carries TRBV20-1 and TRBJ2-1; the TRBD1 assignment by TCRdb is unverifiable without DNA. In the germline V gene (reference sequence), CDR1 corresponds to DFQATT and CDR2 to SNEGSKA. CDR3 length: 14 amino acids, cysteine to phenylalanine. DNA is not recorded here.